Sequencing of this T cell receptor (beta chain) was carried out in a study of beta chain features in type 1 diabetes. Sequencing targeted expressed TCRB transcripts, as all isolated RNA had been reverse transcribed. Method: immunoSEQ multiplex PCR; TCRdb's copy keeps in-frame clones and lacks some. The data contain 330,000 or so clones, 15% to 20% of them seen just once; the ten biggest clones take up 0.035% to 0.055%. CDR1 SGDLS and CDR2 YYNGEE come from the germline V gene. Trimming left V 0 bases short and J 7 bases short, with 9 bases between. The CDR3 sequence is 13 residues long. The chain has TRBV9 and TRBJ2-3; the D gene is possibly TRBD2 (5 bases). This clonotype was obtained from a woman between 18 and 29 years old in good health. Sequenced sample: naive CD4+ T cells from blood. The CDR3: CASSVGAGNTQYF. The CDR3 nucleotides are TGTGCCAGCAGCGTAGGGGCCGGGAATACGCAGTATTTT.